Each of the 21 T cell receptor beta chains below was sequenced from the same sample in a study of glioma-infiltrating T cells after dendritic cell vaccination (dated by TCRdb to about 2016). The library was obtained by the immunoSEQ multiplex PCR assay. TCRdb carries this immuneACCESS record with in-frame sequences only. Its versions omit some clonotypes, under half of them owing to an unresolved V gene in the studies checked, with the rest unexplained. Across this sample there are some 70,000 clones, with 75% to 85% seen only once. Less than 9.5% of the sample rests with the top ten. The input for sequencing was blood, taken before dendritic cell vaccination. Every receptor here comes from a human donor with glioblastoma.

V is TRBV4-2 and J is TRBJ2-2; a weak D match, TRBD2 (6 bases). Germline CDR1 reads LGHNA; CDR2 reads YNFKEQ. V dropped 0 bases and J dropped 2 bases, with 10 bases sitting between them. The CDR3 covers 16 residues. Written as DNA, the CDR3 is TGTGCCAGCAGCCAAGAAAGGGACTTCAACACCGGGGAGCTGTTTTTT. Translation: CASSQERDFNTGELFF.

The rearrangement joins TRBV5-4 to TRBJ2-3; 7 bases match TRBD1. The length of the CDR3 is 15 residues. V dropped 4 bases and J dropped 3; count of bases not matched to a gene: 8. CDR1 SGHNT and CDR2 YYREEE come from the germline V gene (reference sequence). CDR3 sequence (DNA): TGTGCCAGCAGCCCGACAGGGCAACTAACAGATACGCAGTATTTT. Protein sequence: CASSPTGQLTDTQYF. Variable domain in full (rest from reference TRBV5-4 and TRBJ2-3): ETGVTQSPTHLIKTRGQQVTLRCSSQSGHNTVSWYQQALGQGPQFIFQYYREEENGRGNFPPRFSGLQFPNYSSELNVNALELDDSALYLCASSPTGQLTDTQYFGPGTRLTVL.

This clone has only a few counts. The chain joins TRBV18 to TRBJ1-6; maybe TRBD1 (6 bases). Germline assignment: CDR1 KGHSH and CDR2 LQKENI. This CDR3 is 12 amino acids long. Trimming left V 1 base short and J 13 bases short, with 8 bases between. Here the CDR3 DNA reads TGTGCCAGCTCACCACAGACAGGCCCCCTCCACTTT. Translated, it gives CASSPQTGPLHF. The full variable domain, completed using reference TRBV18 and TRBJ1-6, is NAGVMQNPRHLVRRRGQEARLRCSPMKGHSHVYWYRQLPEEGLKFMVYLQKENIIDESGMPKERFSAEFPKEGPSILRIQQVVRGDSAAYFCASSPQTGPLHFGNGTRLTVT.

J is TRBJ2-5 and V is TRBV7-9, with D possibly matching TRBD2 (5 bases). Germline CDR1 and CDR2: SEHNR and FQNEAQ (reference sequence). The CDR3 consists of 11 residues. The V and J ends lost 8 bases and 5 bases respectively, with 9 bases between them. The CDR3 loop is CASGRGETQYF. The DNA of the CDR3 is TGTGCCAGCGGGAGAGGCGAGACCCAGTACTTC.

The CDR3: CASSLGQGTYNEQFF. The CDR3 bases are TGTGCCAGCAGCCTGGGACAGGGAACCTACAATGAGCAGTTCTTC. The chain has TRBV7-6 and TRBJ2-1, with TRBD1 matching over 9 bases. Unmatched junction bases numbered 4, after V lost 5 bases and J lost 2 bases. Germline CDR1 SGHVS, CDR2 FNYEAQ. This CDR3 is 15 amino acids long.

DNA for the CDR3: TGTGCCAGCAGCGCCGACAGGGGGCTAGGAGACGAGCAGTACTTC. Its protein is CASSADRGLGDEQYF. The chain joins TRBV9 to TRBJ2-7, with 10 bases fitting TRBD1. V lost 3 bases to trimming and J lost 5 bases; unmatched junction nucleotides: 8. This CDR3 contains 15 residues. Germline CDR1 and CDR2: SGDLS and YYNGEE. Supplemented by reference TRBV9 and TRBJ2-7, the full variable domain reads DSGVTQTPKHLITATGQRVTLRCSPRSGDLSVYWYQQSLDQGLQFLIQYYNGEERAKGNILERFSAQQFPDLHSELNLSSLELGDSALYFCASSADRGLGDEQYFGPGTRLTVT.

This clone was seen more than once but under ten times. The chain has TRBV21-1 and TRBJ2-5; the table's TRBD2 call for D was not verified on the DNA. TRBV21-1 corresponds to a pseudogene. CDR3 length equals 15 residues. The CDR3: CASSKVAGVQETQYF. CDR3 DNA sequence: TGTGCCAGCAGCAAAGTAGCGGGGGTGCAAGAGACCCAGTACTTC.

The chain combines TRBV28 with TRBJ2-7; D may be TRBD2 (5 bases). CDR1 is MDHEN, CDR2 SYDVKM, per germline. V lost 5 bases to trimming and J lost 4 bases, with 9 bases between them. CDR3 length equals 12 residues. The CDR3 nucleotides are TGTGCCAGCAGTGAGGGTAGTTACGAGCAGTACTTC. Translation gives CASSEGSYEQYF.

J is TRBJ2-1 and V is TRBV2, with a weak D call TRBD1 (6 bases). The CDR3 is made up of 14 amino acids. CDR1 SNHLY and CDR2 FYNNEI come from the germline V gene. The germline V and J ends were trimmed by 10 bases and 0 bases, with 13 bases remaining between them. The DNA of the CDR3 is TGTGCCAACCAGGGGACCAGCTCCTACAATGAGCAGTTCTTC. Encoded protein: CANQGTSSYNEQFF.

The rearrangement links TRBV7-9 to TRBJ2-1; weak D call: TRBD2 (6 bases). Per germline, CDR1 SEHNR and CDR2 FQNEAQ (reference sequence). V gave up 4 bases and J gave up 0 bases, with 10 bases separating them. The CDR3 runs 15 residues. CDR3 sequence: CASSSDGSSYNEQFF. CDR3 in DNA: TGTGCCAGCAGCTCAGACGGGAGCTCCTACAATGAGCAGTTCTTC.

V usage is TRBV6-5 and J usage is TRBJ1-6, with 10 positions matching TRBD1. This CDR3 comprises 14 residues. In germline, CDR1 is MNHEY, CDR2 SVGAGI. The V and J ends lost 7 bases and 9 bases, in that order; junction bases with no gene match: 6. The chain's CDR3 is CASTWTGGRSPLHF. As DNA, the CDR3 is TGTGCCAGCACCTGGACAGGGGGTCGTTCACCCCTCCACTTT.

The chain joins TRBV7-8 to TRBJ2-3; TRBD1 matches at 8 bases. This CDR3 is 15 amino acids long. Germline V gives CDR1 SGHVS, CDR2 FQNEAQ. Trimming took 1 base from V and 3 from J; bases not matched to a gene: 3. The DNA of the CDR3 is TGTGCCAGCAGCTTAGGACAGGGGCGGACAGATACGCAGTATTTT. Its protein product is CASSLGQGRTDTQYF.

The V call is TRBV28, the J call TRBJ1-5; 8 bases align to TRBD1. Germline V gene data show CDR1 as MDHEN and CDR2 as SYDVKM. Trimming took 2 bases from V and 3 from J; bases not matched to a gene: 3. The CDR3 is made up of 15 amino acids. The CDR3 nucleotides read TGTGCCAGCAGTTTAGGACAGGGCATCAATCAGCCCCAGCATTTT. Its translation is CASSLGQGINQPQHF.

To note about this clone: An end of the junction does not agree with germline; a read error may underlie this. The gene calls are TRBV7-7 and TRBJ2-3; D is possibly TRBD2 (7 bases). The CDR3 contains 15 residues. Germline V gene data show CDR1 as SSHAT and CDR2 as FNYEAQ (reference sequence). In nucleotides, the CDR3 is TGTGCTAGCAGCTTAAACGGGGGGCCCACAGATACGCAGTATTTT. Translating gives CASSLNGGPTDTQYF.

The chain employs TRBV7-2 and TRBJ2-7; 7 bases are shared with TRBD1. Germline trimming cut 1 base from V and 3 bases from J; bases unmatched to any gene: 6. Looked up from germline, CDR1 is SGHTA and CDR2 is FQGNSA. The length of the CDR3 is 15 residues. The CDR3 region is CASSLVYRGHYEQYF. CDR3 bases: TGTGCCAGCAGCTTAGTATATAGGGGGCACTACGAGCAGTACTTC.

The V gene is TRBV28, the J gene TRBJ1-2, with TRBD1 matching 8 bases. The germline CDR1 and CDR2 sequences are MDHEN and SYDVKM. This CDR3 contains 16 residues. The V segment lost 4 bases and the J segment 8 bases; nucleotides outside the gene matches: 15. Here the CDR3 reads CASSWGRGTGLRGYTF. The CDR3, as DNA: TGTGCCAGCAGTTGGGGCCGGGGGACAGGTTTGAGAGGCTACACCTTC.

This chain uses TRBV5-1 with TRBJ1-1; D ambiguous. From germline, CDR1 is SGHRS and CDR2 YFSETQ. There are 15 residues in the CDR3. Trimming pared 5 bases from V and 0 bases from J, leaving 14 bases between. The CDR3 DNA follows: TGCGCCAGCAGTACAGACCCCCAGATGAACACTGAAGCTTTCTTT. Translating it yields CASSTDPQMNTEAFF.

The rearrangement joins TRBV7-8 to TRBJ2-7; a weak D match, TRBD2 (6 bases). CDR1 and CDR2 (germline): SGHVS, FQNEAQ. This CDR3 region has 15 residues. V lost 5 bases and J 1 base, leaving 15 bases between the germline ends. The CDR3 coding sequence is TGTGCCAGCAGCCCGAATCCGGCGGGGTCCTACGAGCAGTACTTC. Amino acid sequence: CASSPNPAGSYEQYF.

By sample fraction, this clone is medium-sized. In the same sample, other DNA sequences code for this CDR3. The chain joins TRBV4-1 to TRBJ1-3; 7 bases fit TRBD1. Trimming removed 4 bases from V and 4 bases from J; junction bases left unmatched: 10. The V gene's germline CDR1 is MGHRA and CDR2 YSYEKL. The CDR3 spans 16 residues. As DNA, the CDR3 is TGCGCCAGCAGCCCCCGACAGGGTGCTTACGGAAACACCATATATTTT. This sequence encodes CASSPRQGAYGNTIYF.

This clone was counted a few times. The V gene is TRBV11-2, the J gene TRBJ2-7; no reliable D call. This CDR3 has 14 residues. Trimming pared 3 bases from V and 0 bases from J, leaving 9 bases between. Germline V lookup: CDR1 SGHAT, CDR2 FQNNGV. The CDR3 bases are TGTGCCAGCAGCTTGGCACATACCTCCTACGAGCAGTACTTC. Translation: CASSLAHTSYEQYF.

In this sample, this clone turned up once. Mismatch with germline at one junction end may stem from a read error. V and J are TRBV11-1 and TRBJ2-3; 9 bases fit TRBD2. CDR3 length: 14 amino acids. Germline V gene data show CDR1 as SGHAT and CDR2 as FQDESV (reference sequence). The CDR3 DNA reads TGTGCCAGCAGAACCGGGACTAGCATAGATACGCAGTATTTT. Its protein product is CASRTGTSIDTQYF.